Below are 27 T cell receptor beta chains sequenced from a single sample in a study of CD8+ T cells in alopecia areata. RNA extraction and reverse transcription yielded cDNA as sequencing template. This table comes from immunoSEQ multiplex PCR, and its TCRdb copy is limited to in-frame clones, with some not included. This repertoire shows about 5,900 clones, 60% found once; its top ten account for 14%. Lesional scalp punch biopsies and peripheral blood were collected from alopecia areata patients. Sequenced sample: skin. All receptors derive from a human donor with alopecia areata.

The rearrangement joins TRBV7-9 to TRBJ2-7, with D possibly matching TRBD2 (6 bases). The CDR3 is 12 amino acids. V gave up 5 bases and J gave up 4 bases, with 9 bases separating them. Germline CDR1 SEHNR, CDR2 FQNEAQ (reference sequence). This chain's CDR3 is CASSAGSYEQYF. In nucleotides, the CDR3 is TGTGCCAGCAGCGCCGGGAGTTACGAGCAGTACTTC. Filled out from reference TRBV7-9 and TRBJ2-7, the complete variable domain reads DTGVSQNPRHKITKRGQNVTFRCDPISEHNRLYWYRQTLGQGPEFLTYFQNEAQLEKSRLLSDRFSAERPKGSFSTLEIQRTEQGDSAMYLCASSAGSYEQYFGPGTRLTVT.

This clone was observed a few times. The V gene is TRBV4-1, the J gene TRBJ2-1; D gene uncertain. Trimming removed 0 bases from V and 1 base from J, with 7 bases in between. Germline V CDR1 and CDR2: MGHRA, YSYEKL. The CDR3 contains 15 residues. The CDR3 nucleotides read TGCGCCAGCAGCCAAGATTGGAGATCCTACAATGAGCAGTTCTTC. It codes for CASSQDWRSYNEQFF.

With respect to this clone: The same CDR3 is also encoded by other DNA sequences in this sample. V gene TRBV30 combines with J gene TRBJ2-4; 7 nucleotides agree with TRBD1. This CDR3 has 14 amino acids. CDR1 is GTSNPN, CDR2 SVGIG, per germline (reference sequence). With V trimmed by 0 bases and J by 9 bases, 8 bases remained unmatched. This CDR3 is CAWSVTGAGGIQYF. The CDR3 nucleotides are TGTGCCTGGAGTGTTACAGGGGCGGGTGGCATTCAGTACTTC.

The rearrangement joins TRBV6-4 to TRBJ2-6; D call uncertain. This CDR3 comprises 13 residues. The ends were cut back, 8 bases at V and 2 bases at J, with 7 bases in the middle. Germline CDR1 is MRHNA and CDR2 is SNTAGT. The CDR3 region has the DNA TGTGCCAGCCGTAGAACTGGGGCCAACGTCCTGACTTTC. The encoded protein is CASRRTGANVLTF.

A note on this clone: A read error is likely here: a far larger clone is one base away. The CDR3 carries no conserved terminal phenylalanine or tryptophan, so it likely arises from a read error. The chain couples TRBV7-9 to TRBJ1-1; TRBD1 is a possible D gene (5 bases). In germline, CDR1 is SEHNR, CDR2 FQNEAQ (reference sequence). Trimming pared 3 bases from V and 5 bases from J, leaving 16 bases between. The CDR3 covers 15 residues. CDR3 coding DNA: TGTGCCAGCAGCTTCAGGGACGTCGTTCGAACTGAAGCTTTCTGT. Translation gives CASSFRDVVRTEAFC.

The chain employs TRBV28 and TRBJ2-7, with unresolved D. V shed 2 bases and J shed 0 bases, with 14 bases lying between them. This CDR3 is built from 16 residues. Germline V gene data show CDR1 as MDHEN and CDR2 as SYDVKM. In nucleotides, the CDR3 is TGTGCCAGCAGTTTAACATTGGCGGAACTCTCCTACGAGCAGTACTTC. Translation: CASSLTLAELSYEQYF.

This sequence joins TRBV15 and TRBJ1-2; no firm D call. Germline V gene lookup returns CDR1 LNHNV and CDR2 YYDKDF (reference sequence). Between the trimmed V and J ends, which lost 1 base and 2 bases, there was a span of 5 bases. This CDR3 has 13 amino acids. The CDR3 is CATSRAENYGYTF. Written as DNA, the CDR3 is TGTGCCACCAGCAGAGCGGAGAACTATGGCTACACCTTC.

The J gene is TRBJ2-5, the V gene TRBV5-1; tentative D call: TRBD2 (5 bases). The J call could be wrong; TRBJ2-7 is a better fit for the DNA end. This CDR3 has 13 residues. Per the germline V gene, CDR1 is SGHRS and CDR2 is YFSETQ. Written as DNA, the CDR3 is TGCGCCAGCGGGGAGCGTTCTTTCTACGAGCAGTACTTC. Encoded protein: CASGERSFYEQYF.

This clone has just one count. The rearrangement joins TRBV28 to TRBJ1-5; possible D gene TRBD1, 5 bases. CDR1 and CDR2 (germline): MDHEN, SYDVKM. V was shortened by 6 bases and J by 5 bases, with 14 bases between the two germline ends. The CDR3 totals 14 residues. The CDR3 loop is CASRPTGFYQPQHF. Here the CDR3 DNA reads TGTGCCAGCAGACCAACAGGATTTTATCAGCCCCAGCATTTT.

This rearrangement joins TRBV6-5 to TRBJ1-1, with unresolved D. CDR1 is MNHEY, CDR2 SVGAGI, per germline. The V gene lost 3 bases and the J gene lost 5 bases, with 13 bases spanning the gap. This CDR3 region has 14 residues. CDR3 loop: CASSYYGKGTEAFF. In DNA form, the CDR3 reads TGTGCCAGCAGTTATTATGGAAAAGGGACTGAAGCTTTCTTT.

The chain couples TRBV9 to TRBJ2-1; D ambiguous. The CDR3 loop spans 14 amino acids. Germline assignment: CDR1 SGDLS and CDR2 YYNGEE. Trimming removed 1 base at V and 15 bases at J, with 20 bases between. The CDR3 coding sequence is TGTGCCAGCAGCGTAATGGTTGGGCCCCGGCAGGTGTTCTTC. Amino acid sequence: CASSVMVGPRQVFF.

The CDR3 region has the DNA TGTGCCAGCAGTAACTGGGACAGGACCTACGAGCAGTACTTC. Residues: CASSNWDRTYEQYF. The rearrangement joins TRBV6-1 to TRBJ2-7, with 8 bases lining up with TRBD1. The trim removed 5 bases at V and 2 bases at J, leaving 5 bases unmatched. Germline CDR1 reads MNHNS; CDR2 reads SASEGT. The CDR3 length is 14 residues.

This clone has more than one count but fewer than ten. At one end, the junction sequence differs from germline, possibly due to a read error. The CDR3 nucleotides are TGCAGTGCTAGGGACTCGGTCTTC. It translates to CSARDSVF. The chain has TRBV20-1 and TRBJ2-1, with D tentatively TRBD2 (5 bases). The CDR3 has 8 residues. Germline CDR1 reads DFQATT; CDR2 reads SNEGSKA (reference sequence).

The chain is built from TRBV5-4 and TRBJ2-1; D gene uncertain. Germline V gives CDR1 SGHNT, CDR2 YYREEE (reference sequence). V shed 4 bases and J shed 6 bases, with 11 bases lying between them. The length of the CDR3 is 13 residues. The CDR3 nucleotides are TGTGCCAGCAGCCCGTCGAAGAGCAATGAGCAGTTCTTC. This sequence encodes CASSPSKSNEQFF.

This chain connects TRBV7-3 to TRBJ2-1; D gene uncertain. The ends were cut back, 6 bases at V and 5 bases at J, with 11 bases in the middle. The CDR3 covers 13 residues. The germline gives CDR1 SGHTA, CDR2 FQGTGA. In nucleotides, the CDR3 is TGTGCCAGCAGTCAAGACCTCAACAATGAGCAGTTCTTC. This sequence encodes CASSQDLNNEQFF.

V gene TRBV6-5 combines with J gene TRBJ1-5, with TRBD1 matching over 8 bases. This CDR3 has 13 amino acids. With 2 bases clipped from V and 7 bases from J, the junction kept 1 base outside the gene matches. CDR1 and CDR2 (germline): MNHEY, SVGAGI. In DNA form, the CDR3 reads TGTGCCAGCAGTTACGACAGGGGACAGCCCCAGCATTTT. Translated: CASSYDRGQPQHF.

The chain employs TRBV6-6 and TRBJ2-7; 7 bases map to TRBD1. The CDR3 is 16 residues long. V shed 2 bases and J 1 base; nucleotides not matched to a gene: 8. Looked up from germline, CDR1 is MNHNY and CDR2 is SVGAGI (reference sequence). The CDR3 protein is CASSYDGDSLSYEQYF. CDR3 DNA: TGTGCCAGCAGTTACGACGGGGACAGTCTTTCCTACGAGCAGTACTTC.

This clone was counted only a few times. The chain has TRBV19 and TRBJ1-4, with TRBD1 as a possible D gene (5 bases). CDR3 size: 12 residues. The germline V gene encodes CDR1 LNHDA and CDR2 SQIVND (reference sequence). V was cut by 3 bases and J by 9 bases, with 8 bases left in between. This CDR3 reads CASSIGGKKLFF. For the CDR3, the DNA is TGTGCCAGTAGTATCGGGGGAAAAAAACTGTTTTTT. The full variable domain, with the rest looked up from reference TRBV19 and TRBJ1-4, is DGGITQSPKYLFRKEGQNVTLSCEQNLNHDAMYWYRQDPGQGLRLIYYSQIVNDFQKGDIAEGYSVSREKKESFPLTVTSAQKNPTAFYLCASSIGGKKLFFGSGTQLSVL.

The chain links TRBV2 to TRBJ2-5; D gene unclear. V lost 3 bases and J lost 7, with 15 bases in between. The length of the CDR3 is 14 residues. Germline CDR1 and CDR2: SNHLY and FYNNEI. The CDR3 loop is CASSDPASRGTQYF. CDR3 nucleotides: TGTGCCAGCAGTGACCCAGCGTCTAGAGGGACCCAGTACTTC.

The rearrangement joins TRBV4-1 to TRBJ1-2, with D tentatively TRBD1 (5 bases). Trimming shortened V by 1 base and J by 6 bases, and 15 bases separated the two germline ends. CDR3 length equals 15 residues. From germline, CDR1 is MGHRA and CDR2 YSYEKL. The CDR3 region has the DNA TGCGCCAGCAGCCAAGCCTGGGGGGTACGTGATGGCTACACCTTC. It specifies CASSQAWGVRDGYTF.

CDR3 DNA: TGTGCCAGCAGCTTAGCGCGGGCAGATACGCAGTATTTT. Encoded protein: CASSLARADTQYF. The chain recombines TRBV7-9 with TRBJ2-3; tentative D call: TRBD2 (5 bases). Germline V CDR1 and CDR2: SEHNR, FQNEAQ (reference sequence). Trimming removed 0 bases at V and 4 bases at J, with 5 bases between. The CDR3 covers 13 residues.

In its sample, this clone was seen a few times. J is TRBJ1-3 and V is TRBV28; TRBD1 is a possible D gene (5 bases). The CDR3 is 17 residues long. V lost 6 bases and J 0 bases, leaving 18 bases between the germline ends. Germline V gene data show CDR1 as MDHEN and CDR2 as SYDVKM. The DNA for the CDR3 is TGTGCCAGCAGCCCCGGGGACCCAGGATTCTCTGGAAACACCATATATTTT. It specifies CASSPGDPGFSGNTIYF.

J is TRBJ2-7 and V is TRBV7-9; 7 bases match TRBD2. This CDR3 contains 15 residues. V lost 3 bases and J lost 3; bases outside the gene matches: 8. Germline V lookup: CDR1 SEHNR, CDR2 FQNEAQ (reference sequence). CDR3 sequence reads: CASSLDRGSLYEQYF. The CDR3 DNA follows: TGTGCCAGCAGCTTGGACCGCGGGAGCCTCTACGAGCAGTACTTC.

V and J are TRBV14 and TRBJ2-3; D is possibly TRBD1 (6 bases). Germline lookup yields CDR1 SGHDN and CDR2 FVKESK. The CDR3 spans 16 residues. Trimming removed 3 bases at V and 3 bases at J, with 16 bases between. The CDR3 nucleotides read TGTGCCAGCAGCCAGGACAGTGGCGTAACAACAGATACGCAGTATTTT. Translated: CASSQDSGVTTDTQYF.

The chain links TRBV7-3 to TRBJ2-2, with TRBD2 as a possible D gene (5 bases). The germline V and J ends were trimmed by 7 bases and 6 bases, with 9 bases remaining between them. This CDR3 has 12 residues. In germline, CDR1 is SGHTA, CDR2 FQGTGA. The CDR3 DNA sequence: TGTGCCAGCAATGTCGGGGCCGGGGAGCTGTTTTTT. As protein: CASNVGAGELFF. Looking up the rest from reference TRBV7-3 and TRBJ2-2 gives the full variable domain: GAGVSQTPSNKVTEKGKYVELRCDPISGHTALYWYRQSLGQGPEFLIYFQGTGAADDSGLPNDRFFAVRPEGSVSTLKIQRTERGDSAVYLCASNVGAGELFFGEGSRLTVL.

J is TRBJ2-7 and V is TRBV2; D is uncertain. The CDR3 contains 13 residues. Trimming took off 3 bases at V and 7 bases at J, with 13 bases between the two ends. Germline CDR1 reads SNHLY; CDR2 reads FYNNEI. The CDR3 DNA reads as TGTGCCAGCAGTGATTTCGGGTTTGGGGAGCAGTACTTC. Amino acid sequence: CASSDFGFGEQYF.

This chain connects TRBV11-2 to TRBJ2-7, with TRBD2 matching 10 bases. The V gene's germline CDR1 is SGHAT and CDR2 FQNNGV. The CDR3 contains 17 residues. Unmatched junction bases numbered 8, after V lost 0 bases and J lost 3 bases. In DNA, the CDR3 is TGTGCCAGCAGCTTAGATGGATCGGCTAGCGGGAGCTACGAGCAGTACTTC. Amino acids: CASSLDGSASGSYEQYF.